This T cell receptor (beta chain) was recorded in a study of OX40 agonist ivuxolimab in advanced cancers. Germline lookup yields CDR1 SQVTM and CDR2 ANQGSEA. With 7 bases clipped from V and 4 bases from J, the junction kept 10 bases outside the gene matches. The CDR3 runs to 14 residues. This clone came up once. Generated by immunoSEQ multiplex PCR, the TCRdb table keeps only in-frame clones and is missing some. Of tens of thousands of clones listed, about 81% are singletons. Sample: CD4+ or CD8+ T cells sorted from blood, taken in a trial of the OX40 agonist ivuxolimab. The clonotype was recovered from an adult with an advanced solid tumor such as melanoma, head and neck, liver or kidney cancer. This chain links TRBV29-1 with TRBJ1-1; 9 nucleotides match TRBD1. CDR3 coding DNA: TGCAGCGCCAGCCCCGGACAGGGGAGCACTGAAGCTTTCTTT. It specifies CSASPGQGSTEAFF. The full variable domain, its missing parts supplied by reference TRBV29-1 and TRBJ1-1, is SAVISQKPSRDICQRGTSLTIQCQVDSQVTMMFWYRQQPGQSLTLIATANQGSEATYESGFVIDKFPISRPNLTFSTLTVSNMSPEDSSIYLCSASPGQGSTEAFFGQGTRLTVV.